This T cell receptor beta chain comes out of a study of cytomegalovirus exposure and HLA in healthy donors. The PCR used 60 Vbeta and 13 Jbeta primers. Produced via immunoSEQ multiplex PCR; TCRdb's table is partial and in-frame only. The sample has about 94,000 clones, roughly 75% seen once. Germline trimming cut 10 bases from V and 8 bases from J; bases unmatched to any gene: 13. This CDR3 is 13 amino acids long. Germline V lookup: CDR1 MNHEY, CDR2 SVGAGI. Every donor was a healthy person donating bone marrow. This clone was recorded once. The receptor comes from a woman aged 55-70 years in good health and CMV-seronegative. The genes are TRBV6-5 and TRBJ1-2; 7 nucleotides line up with TRBD1. The sample consisted of PBMCs. Here the CDR3 DNA reads TGTGCCACGGCAGGCAGGGGGAAAGGGGGCTACACCTTC. It encodes CATAGRGKGGYTF.